The clone carrying this T cell receptor (beta chain) was seen a few times. Its antigen is not identified. The repertoire was sequenced with immunoSEQ multiplex PCR; TCRdb's copy has only in-frame clones and lacks some. The table lists 200,000 to 250,000 clones, just over 70% of them singletons. The data were obtained in a study of cytotoxic CD8 clonotypes in ibrutinib-treated CLL. General study findings and limits: A rise in clonality was seen at ibrutinib response, and a fall back toward baseline was seen at progression. Samples from sustained-remission and progressing patients were taken at different times.

CDR1 and CDR2 (germline): MGHDK, SYGVNS. V gave up 4 bases and J gave up 7 bases, with 10 bases separating them. The CDR3 spans 13 residues. The TCR sequence derives from a human donor with chronic lymphocytic leukemia. This chain connects TRBV25-1 to TRBJ1-4, with D uncertain. The specimen comprised PBMCs, sampled after 12 months of ibrutinib treatment. Here the CDR3 DNA reads TGTGCCAGCAGTGGACACAGCATTGAAAAACTGTTTTTT. As protein: CASSGHSIEKLFF.